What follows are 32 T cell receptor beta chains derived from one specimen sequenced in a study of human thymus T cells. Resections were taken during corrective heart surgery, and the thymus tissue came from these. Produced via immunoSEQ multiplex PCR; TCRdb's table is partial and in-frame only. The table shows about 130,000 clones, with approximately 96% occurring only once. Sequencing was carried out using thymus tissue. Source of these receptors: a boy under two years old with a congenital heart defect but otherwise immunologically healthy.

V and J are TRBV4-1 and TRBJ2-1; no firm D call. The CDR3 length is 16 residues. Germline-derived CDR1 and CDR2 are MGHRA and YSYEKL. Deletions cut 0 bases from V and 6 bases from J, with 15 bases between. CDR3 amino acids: CASSQDLSPGGNEQFF. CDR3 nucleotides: TGCGCCAGCAGCCAAGATCTATCCCCTGGCGGCAATGAGCAGTTCTTC.

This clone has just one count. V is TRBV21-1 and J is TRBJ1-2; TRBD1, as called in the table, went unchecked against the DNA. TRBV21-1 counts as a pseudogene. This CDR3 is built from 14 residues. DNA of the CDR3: TGTGCCAGCAGCACCCGGACAGATAACTATGGCTACACCTTC. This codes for CASSTRTDNYGYTF.

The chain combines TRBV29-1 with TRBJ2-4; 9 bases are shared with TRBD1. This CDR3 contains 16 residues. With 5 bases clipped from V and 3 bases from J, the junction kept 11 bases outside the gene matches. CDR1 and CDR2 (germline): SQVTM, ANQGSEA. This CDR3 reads CSVSGTGYGGKNIQYF. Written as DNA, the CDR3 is TGCAGCGTTTCTGGGACAGGGTACGGCGGCAAAAACATTCAGTACTTC.

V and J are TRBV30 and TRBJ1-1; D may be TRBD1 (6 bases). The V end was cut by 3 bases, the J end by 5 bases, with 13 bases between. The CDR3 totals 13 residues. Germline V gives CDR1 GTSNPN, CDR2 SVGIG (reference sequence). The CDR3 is CAWSGEGGTEAFF. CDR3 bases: TGTGCCTGGAGCGGGGAGGGGGGGACTGAAGCTTTCTTT.

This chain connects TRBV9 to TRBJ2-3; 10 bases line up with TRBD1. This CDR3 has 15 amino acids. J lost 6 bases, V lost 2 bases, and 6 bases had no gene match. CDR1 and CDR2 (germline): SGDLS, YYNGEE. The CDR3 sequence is CASSVTGGKKDTQYF. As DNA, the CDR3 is TGTGCCAGCAGCGTGACAGGGGGCAAGAAGGATACGCAGTATTTT. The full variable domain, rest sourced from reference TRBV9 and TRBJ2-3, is DSGVTQTPKHLITATGQRVTLRCSPRSGDLSVYWYQQSLDQGLQFLIQYYNGEERAKGNILERFSAQQFPDLHSELNLSSLELGDSALYFCASSVTGGKKDTQYFGPGTRLTVL.

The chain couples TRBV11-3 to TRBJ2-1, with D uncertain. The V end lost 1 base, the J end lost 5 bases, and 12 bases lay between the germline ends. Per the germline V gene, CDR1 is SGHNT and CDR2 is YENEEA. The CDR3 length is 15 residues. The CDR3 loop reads CASSLGSLRDNEQFF. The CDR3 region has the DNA TGTGCCAGCAGCTTAGGGTCCCTAAGGGACAATGAGCAGTTCTTC.

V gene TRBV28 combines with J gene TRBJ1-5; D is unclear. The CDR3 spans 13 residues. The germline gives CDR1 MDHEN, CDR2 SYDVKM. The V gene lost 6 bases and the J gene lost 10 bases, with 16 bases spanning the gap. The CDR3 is CASSPPRGKPQHF. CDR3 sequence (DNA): TGTGCCAGCAGCCCTCCCCGGGGAAAACCCCAGCATTTT. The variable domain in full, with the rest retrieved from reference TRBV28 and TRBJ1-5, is DVKVTQSSRYLVKRTGEKVFLECVQDMDHENMFWYRQDPGLGLRLIYFSYDVKMKEKGDIPEGYSVSREKKERFSLILESASTNQTSMYLCASSPPRGKPQHFGDGTRLSIL.

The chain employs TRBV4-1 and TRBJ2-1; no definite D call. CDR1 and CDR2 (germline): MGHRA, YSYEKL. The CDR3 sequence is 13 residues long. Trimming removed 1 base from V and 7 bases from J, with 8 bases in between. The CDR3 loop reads CASSQGARNEQFF. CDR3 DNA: TGCGCCAGCAGCCAAGGGGCGAGGAATGAGCAGTTCTTC.

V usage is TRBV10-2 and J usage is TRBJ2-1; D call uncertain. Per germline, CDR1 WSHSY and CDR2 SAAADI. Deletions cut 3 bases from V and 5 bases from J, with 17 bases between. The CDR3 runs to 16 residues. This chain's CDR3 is CASSDPRDLPDNEQFF. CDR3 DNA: TGCGCCAGCAGTGACCCTCGAGATCTCCCCGACAATGAGCAGTTCTTC.

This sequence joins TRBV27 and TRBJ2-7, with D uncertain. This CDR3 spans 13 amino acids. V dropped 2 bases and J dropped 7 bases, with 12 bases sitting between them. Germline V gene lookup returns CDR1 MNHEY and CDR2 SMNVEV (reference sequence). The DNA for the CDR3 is TGTGCCAGCAGTTTAGCCCGAGGTGGAGAGCAGTACTTC. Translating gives CASSLARGGEQYF.

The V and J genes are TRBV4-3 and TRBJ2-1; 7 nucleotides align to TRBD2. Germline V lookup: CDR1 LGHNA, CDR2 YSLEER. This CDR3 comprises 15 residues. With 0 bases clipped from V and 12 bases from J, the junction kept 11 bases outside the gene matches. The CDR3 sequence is CASSQDAGEDIGQFF. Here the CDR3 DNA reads TGCGCCAGCAGCCAAGATGCGGGGGAGGATATCGGGCAGTTCTTC.

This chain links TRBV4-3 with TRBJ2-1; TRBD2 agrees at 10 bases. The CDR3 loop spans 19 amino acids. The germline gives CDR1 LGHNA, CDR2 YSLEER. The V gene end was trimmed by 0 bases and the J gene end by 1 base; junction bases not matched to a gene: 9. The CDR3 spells CASSQDERGGPRSYNEQFF. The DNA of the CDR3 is TGCGCCAGCAGCCAAGATGAGCGGGGGGGCCCCCGGTCCTACAATGAGCAGTTCTTC.

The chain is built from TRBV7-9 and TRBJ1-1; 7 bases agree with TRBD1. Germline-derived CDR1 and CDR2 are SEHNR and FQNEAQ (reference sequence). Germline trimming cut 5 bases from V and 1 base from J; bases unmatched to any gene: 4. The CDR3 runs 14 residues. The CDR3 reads CASSPGQKNTEAFF. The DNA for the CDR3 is TGTGCCAGCAGCCCGGGACAGAAGAACACTGAAGCTTTCTTT.

CDR3 DNA: TGTGCCAGCATAAGGTCAGGGTCCTGGATAGGGGAGCTGTTTTTT. As protein: CASIRSGSWIGELFF. This chain joins TRBV28 and TRBJ2-2, with a tentative D call TRBD1 (5 bases). The CDR3 totals 15 residues. Between the trimmed V and J ends, which lost 7 bases and 8 bases, there was a span of 20 bases. Germline-derived CDR1 and CDR2 are MDHEN and SYDVKM.

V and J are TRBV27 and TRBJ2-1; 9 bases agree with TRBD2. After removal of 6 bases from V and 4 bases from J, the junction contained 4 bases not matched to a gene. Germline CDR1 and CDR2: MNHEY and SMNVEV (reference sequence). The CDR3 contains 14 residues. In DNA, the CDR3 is TGTGCCAGCAGCTGGAGCGGGGGGTACAATGAGCAGTTCTTC. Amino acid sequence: CASSWSGGYNEQFF.

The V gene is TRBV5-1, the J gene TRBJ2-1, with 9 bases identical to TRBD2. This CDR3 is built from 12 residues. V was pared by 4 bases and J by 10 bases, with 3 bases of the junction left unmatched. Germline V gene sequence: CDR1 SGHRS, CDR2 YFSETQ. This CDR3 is CASSVGLAEQFF. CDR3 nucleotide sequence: TGCGCCAGCAGCGTAGGACTAGCGGAGCAGTTCTTC.

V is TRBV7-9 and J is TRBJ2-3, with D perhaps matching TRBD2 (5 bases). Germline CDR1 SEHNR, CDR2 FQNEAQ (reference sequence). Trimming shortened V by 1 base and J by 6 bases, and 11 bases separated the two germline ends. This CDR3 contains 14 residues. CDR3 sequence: CASSLGRPGDTQYF. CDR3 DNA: TGTGCCAGCAGCTTAGGGCGGCCGGGGGATACGCAGTATTTT.

The CDR3 spells CASSLVPDTQYF. As DNA, the CDR3 is TGTGCCAGCAGCTTAGTTCCAGATACGCAGTATTTT. The genes are TRBV7-2 and TRBJ2-3; unclear D gene. V lost 1 base and J 4 bases, leaving 3 bases between the germline ends. CDR1 SGHTA and CDR2 FQGNSA come from the germline V gene. The CDR3 loop spans 12 amino acids.

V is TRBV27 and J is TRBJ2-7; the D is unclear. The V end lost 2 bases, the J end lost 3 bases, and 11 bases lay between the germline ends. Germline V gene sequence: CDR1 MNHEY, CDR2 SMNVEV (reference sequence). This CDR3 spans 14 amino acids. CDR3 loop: CASSLDRAGYEQYF. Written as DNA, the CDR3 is TGTGCCAGCAGTTTAGATAGGGCCGGCTACGAGCAGTACTTC.

The CDR3 loop reads CASSLGGGVYGYTF. CDR3 sequence (DNA): TGTGCCAGCAGTTTGGGGGGCGGTGTCTATGGCTACACCTTC. The chain joins TRBV28 to TRBJ1-2, with D maybe TRBD1 (6 bases). Trimming cost V 3 bases and J 4 bases, with 12 bases left between them. The CDR3 length is 14 residues. Germline V gene data show CDR1 as MDHEN and CDR2 as SYDVKM.

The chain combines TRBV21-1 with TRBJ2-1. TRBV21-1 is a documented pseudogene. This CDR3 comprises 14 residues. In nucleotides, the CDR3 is TGTGCCAGCAGCAAGACTTGGGGGGCGAGTGAGCAGTTCTTC. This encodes CASSKTWGASEQFF.

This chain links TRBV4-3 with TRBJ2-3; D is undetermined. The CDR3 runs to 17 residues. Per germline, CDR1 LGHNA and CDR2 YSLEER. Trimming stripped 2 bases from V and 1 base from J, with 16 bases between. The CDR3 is CASSQCRLGCGTDTQYF. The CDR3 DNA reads TGCGCCAGCAGCCAATGCCGACTGGGTTGTGGCACAGATACGCAGTATTTT.

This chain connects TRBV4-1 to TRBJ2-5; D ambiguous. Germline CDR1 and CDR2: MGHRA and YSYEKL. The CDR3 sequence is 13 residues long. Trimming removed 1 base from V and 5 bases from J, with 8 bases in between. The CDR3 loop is CASSQGLGETQYF. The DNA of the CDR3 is TGCGCCAGCAGCCAAGGGTTGGGTGAGACCCAGTACTTC.

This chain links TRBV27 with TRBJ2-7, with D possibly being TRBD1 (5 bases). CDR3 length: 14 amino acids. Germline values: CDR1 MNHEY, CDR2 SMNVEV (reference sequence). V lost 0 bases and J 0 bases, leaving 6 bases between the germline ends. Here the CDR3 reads CASSLSGDSYEQYF. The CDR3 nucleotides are TGTGCCAGCAGTTTATCAGGGGACTCCTACGAGCAGTACTTC.

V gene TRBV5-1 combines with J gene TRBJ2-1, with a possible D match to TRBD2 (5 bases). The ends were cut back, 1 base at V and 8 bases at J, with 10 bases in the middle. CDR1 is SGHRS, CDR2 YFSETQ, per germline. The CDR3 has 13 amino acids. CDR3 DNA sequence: TGCGCCAGCAGCTTGATCGGGGTTCATGAGCAGTTCTTC. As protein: CASSLIGVHEQFF.

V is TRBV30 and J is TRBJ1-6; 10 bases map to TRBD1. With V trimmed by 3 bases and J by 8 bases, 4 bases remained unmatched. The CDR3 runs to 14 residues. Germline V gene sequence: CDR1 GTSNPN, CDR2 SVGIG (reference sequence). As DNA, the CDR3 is TGTGCCTGGAGCCTCGGACAGGGGGATTCACCCCTCCACTTT. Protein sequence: CAWSLGQGDSPLHF.

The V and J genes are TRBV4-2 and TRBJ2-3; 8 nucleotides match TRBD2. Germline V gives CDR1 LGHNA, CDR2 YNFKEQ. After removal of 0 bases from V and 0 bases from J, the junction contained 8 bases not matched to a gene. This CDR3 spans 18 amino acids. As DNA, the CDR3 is TGTGCCAGCAGCCAAGAGTCCCGGGCGGGGGGAAGCACAGATACGCAGTATTTT. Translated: CASSQESRAGGSTDTQYF.

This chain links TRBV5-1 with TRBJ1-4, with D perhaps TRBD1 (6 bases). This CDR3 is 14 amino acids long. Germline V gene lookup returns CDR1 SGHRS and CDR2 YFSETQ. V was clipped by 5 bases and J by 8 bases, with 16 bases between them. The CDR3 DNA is TGCGCCAGCAGGGGGGGGGCGGAAGAGGAAAAACTGTTTTTT. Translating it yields CASRGGAEEEKLFF.

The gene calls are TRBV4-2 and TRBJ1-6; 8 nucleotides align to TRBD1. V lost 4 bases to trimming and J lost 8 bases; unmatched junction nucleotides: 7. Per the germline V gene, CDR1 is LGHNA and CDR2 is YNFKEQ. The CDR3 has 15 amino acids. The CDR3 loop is CASSLGGQVDSPLHF. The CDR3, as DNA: TGTGCCAGCAGCCTAGGGGGACAGGTGGATTCACCCCTCCACTTT.

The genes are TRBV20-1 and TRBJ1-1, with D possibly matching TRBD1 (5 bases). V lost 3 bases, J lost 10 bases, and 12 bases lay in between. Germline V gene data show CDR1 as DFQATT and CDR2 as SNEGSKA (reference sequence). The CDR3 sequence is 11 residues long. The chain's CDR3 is CSARGGPGAFF. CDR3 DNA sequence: TGCAGTGCTAGGGGGGGACCGGGAGCTTTCTTT.

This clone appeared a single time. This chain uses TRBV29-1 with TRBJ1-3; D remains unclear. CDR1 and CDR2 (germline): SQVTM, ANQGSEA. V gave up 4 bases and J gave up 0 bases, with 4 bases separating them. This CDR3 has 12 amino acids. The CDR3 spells CSVGYSGNTIYF. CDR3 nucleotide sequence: TGCAGCGTTGGTTACTCTGGAAACACCATATATTTT.

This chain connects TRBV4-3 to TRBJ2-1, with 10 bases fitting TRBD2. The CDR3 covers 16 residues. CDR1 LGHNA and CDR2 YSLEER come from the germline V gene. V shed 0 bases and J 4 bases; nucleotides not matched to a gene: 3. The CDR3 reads CASSQDERGGYNEQFF. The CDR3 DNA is TGCGCCAGCAGCCAAGACGAGCGGGGGGGGTACAATGAGCAGTTCTTC.